This T cell receptor beta chain emerged from a study of control samples from healthy donors and cancer patients. Germline trimming cut 5 bases from V and 1 base from J; bases unmatched to any gene: 8. The CDR3 has 17 residues. Germline CDR1 reads SGHAT; CDR2 reads FQNNGV. Clones were read by immunoSEQ multiplex PCR, and TCRdb kept only the in-frame ones, dropping some. The table records roughly 150,000 clones, approximately 88% of them present only once. What was sequenced was blood. The rearrangement links TRBV11-2 to TRBJ2-1; 10 bases map to TRBD1. This clonotype was obtained from a man younger than 45 in good health. CDR3 amino acids: CASSPGQGRKSYNEQFF. The CDR3 DNA is TGTGCCAGCAGCCCGGGACAGGGGAGGAAGTCCTACAATGAGCAGTTCTTC.